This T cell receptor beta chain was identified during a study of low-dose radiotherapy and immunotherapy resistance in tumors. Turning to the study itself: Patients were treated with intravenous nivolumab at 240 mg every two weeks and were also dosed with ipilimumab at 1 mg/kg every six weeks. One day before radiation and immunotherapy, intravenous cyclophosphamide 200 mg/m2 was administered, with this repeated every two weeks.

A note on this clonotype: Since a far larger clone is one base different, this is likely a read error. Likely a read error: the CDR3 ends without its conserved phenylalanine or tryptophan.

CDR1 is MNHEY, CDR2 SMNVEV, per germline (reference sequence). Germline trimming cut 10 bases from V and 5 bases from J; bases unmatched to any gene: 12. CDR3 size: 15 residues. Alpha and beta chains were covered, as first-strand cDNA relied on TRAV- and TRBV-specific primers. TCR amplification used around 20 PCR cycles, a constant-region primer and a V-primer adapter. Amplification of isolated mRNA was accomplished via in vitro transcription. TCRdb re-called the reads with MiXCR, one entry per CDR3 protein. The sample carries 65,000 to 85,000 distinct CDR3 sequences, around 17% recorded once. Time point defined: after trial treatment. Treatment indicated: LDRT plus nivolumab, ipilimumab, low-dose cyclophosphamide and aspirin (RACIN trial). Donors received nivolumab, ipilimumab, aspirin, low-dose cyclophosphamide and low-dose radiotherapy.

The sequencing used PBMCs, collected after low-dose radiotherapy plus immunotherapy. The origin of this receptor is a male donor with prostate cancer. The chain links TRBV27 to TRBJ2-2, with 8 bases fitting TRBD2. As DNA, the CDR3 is TGTGCCACCCACCGGTACTCGGGAGGGACCGGGGAGCTGTTTCTT. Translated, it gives CATHRYSGGTGELFL.